The clone carrying this T cell receptor beta chain was detected ten times or more. These data are taken from a study of neurological immune-mediated disorders. V was pared by 2 bases and J by 6 bases, with 15 bases between. Germline loops: CDR1 MNHEY, CDR2 SVGAGI. This CDR3 contains 15 residues. The cDNA came from 5'RACE, which used 10-nucleotide random UMIs. TCRdb re-called the 5' RACE reads through MiXCR, storing one row per CDR3 protein. Of 20,000 to 25,000 distinct CDR3 sequences listed, approximately 6.6% were seen once; the top ten hold approximately 49%. The sorted libraries drew on some 930,000 T cells that were CD4+ or CD8+.

This sequence was found in a man younger than 30 in good health. The V call is TRBV6-5, the J call TRBJ2-3, with a weak D call TRBD2 (7 bases). Sample: CD8+ T cells from blood. CDR3 in DNA: TGTGCCAGCAGTTACACGGGGGGCCTCGGTGATACGCAGTATTTT. This sequence encodes CASSYTGGLGDTQYF.